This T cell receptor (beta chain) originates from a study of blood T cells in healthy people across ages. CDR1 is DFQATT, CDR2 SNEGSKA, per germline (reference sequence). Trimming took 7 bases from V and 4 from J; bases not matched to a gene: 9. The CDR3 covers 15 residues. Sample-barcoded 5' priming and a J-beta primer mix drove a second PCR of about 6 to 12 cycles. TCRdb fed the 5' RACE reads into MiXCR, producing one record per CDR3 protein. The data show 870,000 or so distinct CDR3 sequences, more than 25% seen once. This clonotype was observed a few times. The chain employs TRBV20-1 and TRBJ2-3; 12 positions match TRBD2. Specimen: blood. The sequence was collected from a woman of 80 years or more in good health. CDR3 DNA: TGCAGTGGTCTAGCGGGGGGGCGGGGGTCAGATACGCAGTATTTT. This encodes CSGLAGGRGSDTQYF.